This entry lists 16 T cell receptor beta chains sequenced from one sample in a study of T cells in Graves' hyperthyroidism and ophthalmopathy. Amplified regions were TCR beta CDR3 sequences from RNA transcripts. HTBI primers were employed in a first-round RT-PCR of the TCR CDR3. From the multiplex PCR reads, TCRdb called clonotypes with MiXCR, one entry per CDR3 protein. The repertoire includes about 480,000 distinct CDR3 sequences, over 13% of them detected once, and 15% to 20% sits in the top ten. Material for sequencing was blood. Receptors originate from a woman younger than 30 with Graves' hyperthyroidism.

V and J are TRBV12-3 or TRBV12-4 and TRBJ2-1; no clear D gene. Trimming stripped 6 bases from V and 9 bases from J, with 9 bases between. The CDR3 is 11 residues long. The CDR3 DNA sequence: TGTGCCAGCAGCCCCGCCCTTGAGCAGTTCTTC. Protein product: CASSPALEQFF.

This clonotype was observed many times. V gene TRBV7-3 combines with J gene TRBJ1-2, with D maybe TRBD1 (5 bases). V dropped 1 base and J dropped 6 bases, with 9 bases sitting between them. The germline V gene encodes CDR1 SGHTA and CDR2 FQGTGA. CDR3 length: 13 residues. Written as DNA, the CDR3 is TGTGCCAGCAGCTTAAGGGGAGGGGATGGCTACACCTTC. It is translated as CASSLRGGDGYTF.

This clonotype has a count of ten or more. A much larger clone lies one base from this, so it may be a read error. V gene TRBV14 combines with J gene TRBJ2-2; 11 bases line up with TRBD1. The V gene's germline CDR1 is SGHDN and CDR2 FVKESK. Trimming at V came to 7 bases and at J to 4 bases, leaving 2 bases not matched to a gene. This CDR3 has 14 amino acids. CDR3 loop: CASKGTGGTGELFF. The CDR3 DNA sequence: TGTGCCAGCAAGGGGACAGGGGGCACCGGGGAGCTGTTTTTT. The variable domain in full, completed from reference TRBV14 and TRBJ2-2, reads EAGVTQFPSHSVIEKGQTVTLRCDPISGHDNLYWYRRVMGKEIKFLLHFVKESKQDESGMPNNRFLAERTGGTYSTLKVQPAELEDSGVYFCASKGTGGTGELFFGEGSRLTVL.

The rearrangement joins TRBV10-2 to TRBJ1-1; 7 positions agree with TRBD1. V shed 6 bases and J 6 bases; nucleotides not matched to a gene: 19. The CDR3 is 17 amino acids. Germline V gene data show CDR1 as WSHSY and CDR2 as SAAADI. The chain's CDR3 is CASRGTRQGQNISEAFF. In DNA, the CDR3 is TGCGCCAGCAGGGGCACCCGACAGGGCCAGAATATCTCTGAAGCTTTCTTT.

The chain links TRBV20-1 to TRBJ2-2, with TRBD1 matching over 7 bases. Germline CDR1 DFQATT, CDR2 SNEGSKA (reference sequence). V was clipped by 3 bases and J by 1 base; unmatched bases: 2. The CDR3 extends over 14 amino acids. The CDR3 nucleotides read TGCAGTGCTAGGGACAGGCAGAACACCGGGGAGCTGTTTTTT. It is translated as CSARDRQNTGELFF.

This clonotype was recorded many times. The chain employs TRBV11-2 and TRBJ1-6; D uncertain. The CDR3 extends over 14 amino acids. The V gene lost 3 bases and the J gene lost 7 bases, with 10 bases spanning the gap. Germline-derived CDR1 and CDR2 are SGHAT and FQNNGV. Here the CDR3 DNA reads TGTGCCAGCAGCTTCAGAGCCACAAATTCACCCCTCCACTTT. This translates into CASSFRATNSPLHF. Full variable domain (rest looked up from reference TRBV11-2 and TRBJ1-6): EAGVAQSPRYKIIEKRQSVAFWCNPISGHATLYWYQQILGQGPKLLIQFQNNGVVDDSQLPKDRFSAERLKGVDSTLKIQPAKLEDSAVYLCASSFRATNSPLHFGNGTRLTVT.

This sequence joins TRBV3-1 and TRBJ2-3; no definite D call. Trimming left V 0 bases short and J 6 bases short, with 16 bases between. The CDR3 spans 16 residues. Germline V gene sequence: CDR1 LGHDT, CDR2 YNNKEL (reference sequence). The CDR3 bases are TGTGCCAGCAGCCAAGATAAAAACTTTCCGACTGATACGCAGTATTTT. Translation gives CASSQDKNFPTDTQYF.

The sample holds many counts of this clonotype. The rearrangement uses TRBV3-1 and TRBJ2-3; TRBD2 might be the D (5 bases). Trimming removed 2 bases from V and 6 bases from J, with 15 bases in between. The CDR3 consists of 15 residues. CDR1 and CDR2 (germline): LGHDT, YNNKEL (reference sequence). Here the CDR3 reads CASSQRPTGSDTQYF. The DNA of the CDR3 is TGTGCCAGCAGCCAACGGCCGACGGGGAGCGATACGCAGTATTTT.

Only a few counts were recorded for this clonotype. The chain links TRBV11-3 to TRBJ1-2, with D tentatively TRBD1 (6 bases). V shed 5 bases and J shed 0 bases, with 19 bases lying between them. The CDR3 spans 17 residues. Looked up from germline, CDR1 is SGHNT and CDR2 is YENEEA. The CDR3 protein is CASSLKYTGTSNYGYTF. Here the CDR3 DNA reads TGTGCCAGCAGCCTTAAATATACAGGGACTTCTAACTATGGCTACACCTTC. Full variable domain (outside the CDR3, taken from reference TRBV11-3 and TRBJ1-2): EAGVVQSPRYKIIEKKQPVAFWCNPISGHNTLYWYLQNLGQGPELLIRYENEEAVDDSQLPKDRFSAERLKGVDSTLKIQPAELGDSAVYLCASSLKYTGTSNYGYTFGSGTRLTVV.

This clonotype was found a few times. The chain has TRBV15 and TRBJ2-7, with 11 bases identical to TRBD2. CDR1 and CDR2 (germline): LNHNV, YYDKDF (reference sequence). Trimming at V came to 0 bases and at J to 4 bases, leaving 11 bases not matched to a gene. This CDR3 comprises 18 residues. CDR3 residues: CATSRDRLGLAEGYEQYV. CDR3 nucleotides: TGTGCCACCAGCAGAGATAGACTGGGACTAGCGGAGGGGTACGAGCAGTACGTC.

This clonotype was detected a few times. This rearrangement joins TRBV6-1 to TRBJ1-1; 7 positions agree with TRBD1. Germline V CDR1 and CDR2: MNHNS, SASEGT. V dropped 7 bases and J dropped 3; count of bases not matched to a gene: 11. The CDR3 length is 15 residues. The CDR3 sequence: CASILLTGRDTEAFF. The CDR3 coding sequence is TGTGCCAGCATACTCCTGACAGGGAGGGACACTGAAGCTTTCTTT.

This clonotype was seen many times. The V and J genes are TRBV10-3 and TRBJ2-7; a weak D match, TRBD2 (6 bases). V was trimmed by 3 bases and J by 0 bases, leaving 15 bases between them. The CDR3 consists of 16 residues. Looked up from germline, CDR1 is ENHRY and CDR2 is SYGVKD. CDR3 nucleotides: TGTGCCATCAGTGACCCGACTAGGGGAAGCTCCTACGAGCAGTACGTC. Its translation: CAISDPTRGSSYEQYV.

Note on this clonotype: A much more abundant neighbour one base away suggests this may be a read error. CDR3 loop: CACDRAYEQYV. In DNA form, the CDR3 reads TGTGCCTGCGACAGGGCCTACGAGCAGTACGTC. The chain has TRBV30 and TRBJ2-7; 7 positions agree with TRBD1. The CDR3 consists of 11 residues. From germline, CDR1 is GTSNPN and CDR2 SVGIG (reference sequence). After removal of 6 bases from V and 2 bases from J, the junction contained 1 base not matched to a gene.

This clonotype was detected many times. The chain carries TRBV6-1 and TRBJ2-3; maybe TRBD2 (5 bases). The CDR3 consists of 15 residues. Germline CDR1 is MNHNS and CDR2 is SASEGT. Deletions cut 9 bases from V and 1 base from J, with 17 bases between. CDR3 DNA: TGTGCCAGTTCCCCGCGGGCAGGTGGCACAGATACGCAGTATTTT. Encoded protein: CASSPRAGGTDTQYF.

This clonotype was counted a few times. This CDR3 is CASRELTGELFF. CDR3 in DNA: TGTGCCAGCCGAGAGCTCACCGGGGAGCTGTTTTTT. The chain employs TRBV6-2 or TRBV6-3 and TRBJ2-2; D gene ambiguous. V was shortened by 8 bases and J by 4 bases, with 8 bases between the two germline ends. The length of the CDR3 is 12 residues. Germline V gene lookup returns CDR1 MNHEY and CDR2 SVGEGT.

This clonotype showed up many times. The chain uses TRBV6-4 and TRBJ2-1; D is uncertain. CDR3 size: 13 residues. From germline, CDR1 is MRHNA and CDR2 SNTAGT. Trimming took 0 bases from V and 9 from J, leaving 9 bases between them. CDR3 protein: CASSDSIVSEQFF. In DNA form, the CDR3 reads TGTGCCAGCAGTGACTCGATCGTTTCTGAGCAGTTCTTC.